Listed below are T cell receptor beta chains from one sample, sequenced in a study of neoadjuvant anti-PD-1 for oral cavity cancer. Profiling relied on immunoSEQ multiplex PCR, and the TCRdb table lists in-frame clones only, not all of them. The sample holds about 9,600 clones, approximately 68% seen once. Sequenced here: PBMCs, sampled after nivolumab (anti-PD-1) treatment. The receptors shown here come from a person between 40 and 80 years old with oral cavity squamous cell carcinoma. CDR3s include the opening cysteine and the closing phenylalanine or tryptophan. The D gene is left open where the match is weak.

CDR3 protein: CASSLGPGQGKFYSNQPQHF
V gene: TRBV27
D gene: TRBD1
CDR3 length: 20

CDR3 protein: CASTRGKIGELFF
V gene: TRBV6-1
D gene: TRBD1
CDR3 length: 13

CDR3 protein: CASTRTGGWSEQFF
V gene: TRBV2
D gene: TRBD1
CDR3 length: 14

CDR3 protein: CASSESTSTDTQYF
V gene: TRBV10-1
D gene: -
CDR3 length: 14

CDR3 protein: CASSLSSYNEQFF
V gene: TRBV5-6
D gene: -
CDR3 length: 13

CDR3 protein: CASSPLQGLNSPLHF
V gene: TRBV18
D gene: -
CDR3 length: 15

CDR3 protein: CASSQDQAAYGYTF
V gene: TRBV14
D gene: -
CDR3 length: 14

CDR3 protein: CASSSSLAGGTDTQYF
V gene: TRBV6-5
D gene: TRBD2
CDR3 length: 16

CDR3 protein: CASSTAKGSYNEQFF
V gene: TRBV6-5
D gene: -
CDR3 length: 15

CDR3 protein: CASSLSGSSTDTQYF
V gene: TRBV27
D gene: -
CDR3 length: 15

CDR3 protein: CAWILMGAGSSRELFF
V gene: TRBV30
D gene: -
CDR3 length: 16

CDR3 protein: CASIRTGRLNTEAFF
V gene: TRBV27
D gene: TRBD1
CDR3 length: 15

CDR3 protein: CASSSYPTNEKLFF
V gene: TRBV27
D gene: -
CDR3 length: 14

CDR3 protein: CASSLANRGNLFTEAFF
V gene: TRBV5-1
D gene: TRBD1
CDR3 length: 17

CDR3 protein: CASSPSSGRAGELFF
V gene: TRBV7-7
D gene: TRBD2
CDR3 length: 15

CDR3 protein: CASSGGLNTGELFF
V gene: TRBV7-6
D gene: -
CDR3 length: 14

CDR3 protein: CASSTTGAGGEAFF
V gene: TRBV19
D gene: -
CDR3 length: 14

CDR3 protein: CASSLERGGHNEQFF
V gene: TRBV5-4
D gene: TRBD2
CDR3 length: 15

CDR3 protein: CATSRWTANTEAFF
V gene: TRBV15
D gene: -
CDR3 length: 14

CDR3 protein: CSADLAAEQFF
V gene: TRBV20-1
D gene: -
CDR3 length: 11

CDR3 protein: CASSSGPLRELFF
V gene: TRBV5-6
D gene: -
CDR3 length: 13

CDR3 protein: CASSRGDGSMTGNQPQHF
V gene: TRBV5-1
D gene: -
CDR3 length: 18

CDR3 protein: CASSLGAYGTSNNEQFF
V gene: TRBV5-1
D gene: -
CDR3 length: 17

CDR3 protein: CASSHRDGTYEQYF
V gene: TRBV6-1
D gene: -
CDR3 length: 14

CDR3 protein: CASSGTGGLNTEAFF
V gene: TRBV7-9
D gene: TRBD1
CDR3 length: 15

CDR3 protein: CASSLRGGKSPLHF
V gene: TRBV7-8
D gene: -
CDR3 length: 14

CDR3 protein: CASRASGRDNSPLHF
V gene: TRBV2
D gene: -
CDR3 length: 15

CDR3 protein: CASSLLAGSSYEQYF
V gene: TRBV5-1
D gene: TRBD2
CDR3 length: 15

CDR3 protein: CASSSGGYDYGYTF
V gene: TRBV28
D gene: TRBD1
CDR3 length: 14

CDR3 protein: CAGQGYNEQFF
V gene: TRBV2
D gene: TRBD1
CDR3 length: 11

CDR3 protein: CASSSGQGNLSPLHF
V gene: TRBV7-6
D gene: TRBD1
CDR3 length: 15

CDR3 protein: CASSLGAGGILYEQYF
V gene: TRBV28
D gene: TRBD2
CDR3 length: 16

CDR3 protein: CASRFTESTEAFF
V gene: TRBV5-5
D gene: -
CDR3 length: 13

CDR3 protein: CASSQDLRGHYNEQFF
V gene: TRBV4-1
D gene: TRBD1
CDR3 length: 16

CDR3 protein: CASSLRYTGELFF
V gene: TRBV5-8
D gene: -
CDR3 length: 13

CDR3 protein: CASSGPGGMEQYF
V gene: TRBV9
D gene: -
CDR3 length: 13

CDR3 protein: CASSLDGTAGNTIYF
V gene: TRBV7-7
D gene: -
CDR3 length: 15

CDR3 protein: CASNRDRGSYEQYF
V gene: TRBV6-5
D gene: TRBD1
CDR3 length: 14

CDR3 protein: CASSVGSTINEKLFF
V gene: TRBV9
D gene: -
CDR3 length: 15

CDR3 protein: CSVKSLGFRDEKLFF
V gene: TRBV29-1
D gene: -
CDR3 length: 15

CDR3 protein: CASSLQGGSNQPQHF
V gene: TRBV2
D gene: -
CDR3 length: 15

CDR3 protein: CASSAEGGRTQYF
V gene: TRBV9
D gene: -
CDR3 length: 13

CDR3 protein: CASRLTGGGYTF
V gene: TRBV6-6
D gene: TRBD1
CDR3 length: 12

CDR3 protein: CASSATGTGKGSEEGYTF
V gene: TRBV9
D gene: TRBD1
CDR3 length: 18

CDR3 protein: CAWNKDGTDTQYF
V gene: TRBV30
D gene: -
CDR3 length: 13

CDR3 protein: CASSRGGGNTGELFF
V gene: TRBV6-6
D gene: TRBD2
CDR3 length: 15

CDR3 protein: CASSQDRRSGGWGDTQYF
V gene: TRBV4-2
D gene: TRBD2
CDR3 length: 18

CDR3 protein: CASSSGTGDSYGYTF
V gene: TRBV11-2
D gene: TRBD1
CDR3 length: 15

CDR3 protein: CASSSGRGRAASETQYF
V gene: TRBV5-1
D gene: TRBD2
CDR3 length: 17

CDR3 protein: CASSPPVVQDFSYEQYF
V gene: TRBV18
D gene: -
CDR3 length: 17

CDR3 protein: CASSSDRAGTQYF
V gene: TRBV5-4
D gene: TRBD1
CDR3 length: 13

CDR3 protein: CASSSNGLGTGELFF
V gene: TRBV27
D gene: TRBD2
CDR3 length: 15

CDR3 protein: CASSHNLRGTETQYF
V gene: TRBV4-1
D gene: TRBD2
CDR3 length: 15

CDR3 protein: CATSDALETEAFF
V gene: TRBV15
D gene: -
CDR3 length: 13

CDR3 protein: CASSRDRANSPLHF
V gene: TRBV5-1
D gene: TRBD1
CDR3 length: 14

CDR3 protein: CASSSHRLGGANTGELFF
V gene: TRBV7-8
D gene: -
CDR3 length: 18

CDR3 protein: CASSLYTNSPLHF
V gene: TRBV7-6
D gene: -
CDR3 length: 13

CDR3 protein: CASSPTEAYQPQHF
V gene: TRBV5-1
D gene: -
CDR3 length: 14

CDR3 protein: CASSMVSGSYEQYF
V gene: TRBV19
D gene: TRBD2
CDR3 length: 14

CDR3 protein: CAISDATVFGYTF
V gene: TRBV10-3
D gene: -
CDR3 length: 13